A single sample gave rise to the 19 T cell receptor beta chains below, sequenced in a study of blood T cell repertoires in COVID-19. Data came from immunoSEQ multiplex PCR; TCRdb stores just in-frame clones and leaves some out. The table includes about 430,000 clones, nearly 90% detected once. The sequenced sample consisted of PBMCs or T cells enriched from blood (not recorded which). The receptors were sampled from a woman aged 18-29 years who had been exposed to COVID-19.

This clone was counted only a few times. The rearrangement joins TRBV3-1 (or the pseudogene TRBV3-2) to TRBJ2-1, with D unresolved. The V gene's germline CDR1 is LGHDT and CDR2 YNNKEL (reference sequence). This CDR3 is 13 amino acids long. Trimming stripped 4 bases from V and 6 bases from J, with 10 bases between. CDR3 region: CASSRPHTNEQFF. The CDR3 DNA reads as TGTGCCAGCAGCCGCCCGCACACCAATGAGCAGTTCTTC.

This clone was picked up one time. The chain recombines TRBV28 with TRBJ1-3; D unresolved. V was pared by 6 bases and J by 0 bases, with 12 bases between. This CDR3 is 15 amino acids long. Looked up from germline, CDR1 is MDHEN and CDR2 is SYDVKM. The CDR3 loop is CASRMTGNSGNTIYF. For the CDR3, the DNA is TGTGCCAGCAGGATGACGGGGAACTCTGGAAACACCATATATTTT.

The chain combines TRBV28 with TRBJ1-2; D is unresolved. V lost 6 bases and J lost 8, with 19 bases in between. The CDR3 is made up of 14 amino acids. Per germline, CDR1 MDHEN and CDR2 SYDVKM. In nucleotides, the CDR3 is TGTGCCAGCAGCTCGGCGGGTTTGGTGCGGGGCTACACCTTC. Protein sequence: CASSSAGLVRGYTF.

The J gene is TRBJ2-5, the V gene TRBV29-1, with TRBD1 matching 9 bases. The trim removed 7 bases at V and 5 bases at J, leaving 8 bases unmatched. The CDR3 contains 13 residues. Germline V gene lookup returns CDR1 SQVTM and CDR2 ANQGSEA. The CDR3 loop is CSAKQGAWETQYF. The DNA of the CDR3 is TGCAGCGCGAAACAGGGGGCGTGGGAGACCCAGTACTTC.

The chain couples TRBV7-6 to TRBJ2-1; 12 nucleotides line up with TRBD1. The CDR3 loop spans 16 amino acids. Unmatched junction bases numbered 9, after V lost 5 bases and J lost 7 bases. CDR1 SGHVS and CDR2 FNYEAQ come from the germline V gene. The CDR3 DNA reads as TGTGCCAGCAGCCTAAATCCGGGACAGGGGGCGAATGAGCAGTTCTTC. It translates to CASSLNPGQGANEQFF.

The V call is TRBV7-3, the J call TRBJ1-2; weak D call: TRBD1 (5 bases). Between the trimmed V and J ends, which lost 3 bases and 6 bases, there was a span of 11 bases. The CDR3 totals 13 residues. CDR1 and CDR2 from the germline V gene are SGHTA and FQGTGA. The CDR3 loop is CASSFQGSNGYTF. CDR3 bases: TGTGCCAGCAGCTTTCAGGGAAGTAATGGCTACACCTTC.

V usage is TRBV7-2 and J usage is TRBJ2-1; TRBD2 matches at 10 bases. The CDR3 covers 12 residues. Per germline, CDR1 SGHTA and CDR2 FQGNSA. With 6 bases clipped from V and 9 bases from J, the junction kept 2 bases outside the gene matches. CDR3 DNA: TGTGCCAGCAGGAGACTAGCGGGTGAGCAGTTCTTC. This sequence encodes CASRRLAGEQFF.

This clone turned up a few times. The chain links TRBV13 to TRBJ2-7; D is perhaps TRBD2 (6 bases). V was clipped by 2 bases and J by 3 bases, with 8 bases between them. The CDR3 covers 13 residues. The germline CDR1 and CDR2 sequences are PRHDT and FYEKMQ (reference sequence). The CDR3 DNA follows: TGTGCCAGCAGCTTAACTAGCTTCTACGAGCAGTACTTC. This gives the protein CASSLTSFYEQYF.

This rearrangement joins TRBV20-1 to TRBJ2-7; the D is unclear. V lost 6 bases to trimming and J lost 1 base, with 4 bases between them. The CDR3 extends over 10 amino acids. CDR1 is DFQATT, CDR2 SNEGSKA, per germline (reference sequence). In DNA form, the CDR3 reads TGCAGTGCGGCATCCTACGAGCAGTACTTC. Translated: CSAASYEQYF.

V and J are TRBV5-4 and TRBJ2-1, with D possibly being TRBD2 (6 bases). Trimming pared 3 bases from V and 8 bases from J, leaving 12 bases between. The CDR3 covers 13 residues. From germline, CDR1 is SGHNT and CDR2 YYREEE (reference sequence). CDR3 sequence: CASSWGDTYEQFF. The DNA of the CDR3 is TGTGCCAGCAGCTGGGGGGATACCTATGAGCAGTTCTTC.

This chain uses TRBV2 with TRBJ2-1; 10 bases map to TRBD2. Per germline, CDR1 SNHLY and CDR2 FYNNEI. Trimming took 4 bases from V and 4 from J; bases not matched to a gene: 4. This CDR3 contains 15 residues. CDR3 nucleotides: TGTGCCAGCAGTGCCAGCGGGGGGGCATACAATGAGCAGTTCTTC. It codes for CASSASGGAYNEQFF.

This rearrangement joins TRBV19 to TRBJ1-1; 8 positions match TRBD1. The germline gives CDR1 LNHDA, CDR2 SQIVND (reference sequence). This CDR3 is built from 13 residues. Trimming cost V 11 bases and J 2 bases; bases outside gene matches: 7. The chain's CDR3 is CASGRGRNTEAFF. CDR3 nucleotides: TGTGCCTCGGGCAGGGGGCGAAACACTGAAGCTTTCTTT.

V and J are TRBV18 and TRBJ1-2; D is unresolved. The CDR3 extends over 13 amino acids. Deletions cut 2 bases from V and 4 bases from J, with 8 bases between. Germline V gene lookup returns CDR1 KGHSH and CDR2 LQKENI. The CDR3 DNA reads as TGTGCCAGCTCACCAGATCTTAGCTATGGCTACACCTTC. Its protein is CASSPDLSYGYTF.

The V and J genes are TRBV28 and TRBJ1-1; TRBD1 is a possible D gene (6 bases). Germline lookup yields CDR1 MDHEN and CDR2 SYDVKM. V lost 2 bases and J 9 bases, leaving 10 bases between the germline ends. The CDR3 totals 12 residues. The CDR3 protein is CASSLPQGKAFF. The CDR3 DNA reads as TGTGCCAGCAGTTTACCACAGGGTAAAGCTTTCTTT.

The CDR3: CASSQAAAVTGSPLHF. CDR3 nucleotides: TGCGCCAGCAGCCAGGCTGCCGCGGTCACGGGGTCACCCCTCCACTTT. This rearrangement joins TRBV4-3 to TRBJ1-6; D is ambiguous. The CDR3 spans 16 residues. Per germline, CDR1 LGHNA and CDR2 YSLEER. V dropped 3 bases and J dropped 10 bases, with 19 bases sitting between them.

DNA for the CDR3: TGTGCCAGCTCACCCCTCCCTCCTAGCGGGAATGGTAATGAGCAGTTCTTC. Its protein product is CASSPLPPSGNGNEQFF. The genes are TRBV18 and TRBJ2-1; TRBD2 agrees at 9 bases. Trimming removed 3 bases from V and 7 bases from J; junction bases left unmatched: 13. The length of the CDR3 is 17 residues. Germline V lookup: CDR1 KGHSH, CDR2 LQKENI.

This clone showed up just a few times. The gene calls are TRBV28 and TRBJ2-7; 9 positions agree with TRBD1. Germline V CDR1 and CDR2: MDHEN, SYDVKM. The CDR3 is 14 amino acids. The ends lost 6 bases at V and 3 bases at J; junction bases unmatched: 6. In DNA form, the CDR3 reads TGTGCCAGCAGCCGACCGGACAGGGGCTACGAGCAGTACTTC. Residues: CASSRPDRGYEQYF.

This rearrangement joins TRBV4-1 to TRBJ2-2; D is uncertain. Germline CDR1 is MGHRA and CDR2 is YSYEKL. The CDR3 length is 16 residues. Trimming shortened V by 0 bases and J by 1 base, and 9 bases separated the two germline ends. CDR3 DNA sequence: TGCGCCAGCAGCCAAGAGAGTAACAGGAACACCGGGGAGCTGTTTTTT. It translates to CASSQESNRNTGELFF.

The CDR3 reads CASSFNDRLPPLHF. The CDR3 DNA sequence: TGTGCCAGCAGCTTCAATGACAGACTCCCCCCCCTCCACTTT. V gene TRBV7-9 combines with J gene TRBJ1-6; the D gene is possibly TRBD1 (5 bases). V lost 3 bases and J lost 13, with 16 bases in between. The germline gives CDR1 SEHNR, CDR2 FQNEAQ (reference sequence). This CDR3 region has 14 residues.